At least ten counts were recorded for the clone carrying this T cell receptor (beta chain). Its antigen is still unknown. The sample comes from a study of T cells in Graves' hyperthyroidism and ophthalmopathy. Study results and limitations: Ophthalmopathy was model-predicted a median around seven months pre-onset. Blood also contained most expanded thyroid clonotypes above 0.001.

RNA transcripts were the template for amplifying TCR beta CDR3 regions. Carried out on the TCR CDR3, a first-round RT-PCR used the HTBI primer set. Via MiXCR, TCRdb re-called the multiplex PCR reads, giving one row per CDR3 protein. The sample includes roughly 510,000 distinct CDR3 sequences, over 45% of them seen just once. Uncontrolled infection, other autoimmune disease, pregnancy or lactation disqualified patients from enrolment. CDR1 is DFQATT and CDR2 is SNEGSKA in the germline V gene (reference sequence). The CDR3 loop spans 10 amino acids. This TCR came from an adult woman with Graves' disease, either hyperthyroidism or ophthalmopathy (not recorded which). The V and J genes are TRBV20-1 and TRBJ1-2; D gene uncertain. Material for sequencing was peripheral blood or thyroid tissue (not recorded which). The CDR3 sequence: CRPMMGGYTF. The CDR3 bases are TGCAGGCCTATGATGGGTGGCTACACCTTC.